This T cell receptor (beta chain) appears in the sequencing data of a study of shared clonotypes between healthy human individuals. Looking at the study overall: Each donor had three CD4 naive, three CD4 memory, two CD8 naive and one CD8 memory plate.

Division of CD4+ cells produced a CD45RA+ naive subset and a CD45RA-negative memory subset. Whole-study results and caveats: In this cohort, only blood was sampled, and tissue repertoires likely differ.

In the authors' workflow: ImmunoSEQ junction-only sequences lacked quality scores, so their filtering differed. Generated by immunoSEQ multiplex PCR, the TCRdb table keeps only in-frame clones and is missing some. The DNA was the basis for D and trimming; V, J and clone size are from that table. This sample yields millions of clones, of which 95% are seen a single time; 0.1% to 0.15% belongs to the top ten. The CDR3 consists of 13 residues. The germline V gene has CDR1 ENHRY and CDR2 SYGVKD. V gave up 6 bases and J gave up 6 bases; unmatched junction bases: 3. Notes on this clone: The antigen is undetermined.

The TCR was taken from a young man in good health. J is TRBJ1-2 and V is TRBV10-3, with 11 positions matching TRBD1. The sequenced material came from naive CD4+ T cells sorted from blood. Stated subset: CD45RA+ positively selected. In DNA, the CDR3 is TGTGCCATCAGATTGGGACAGGGGGATGGCTACACCTTC. This gives the protein CAIRLGQGDGYTF.